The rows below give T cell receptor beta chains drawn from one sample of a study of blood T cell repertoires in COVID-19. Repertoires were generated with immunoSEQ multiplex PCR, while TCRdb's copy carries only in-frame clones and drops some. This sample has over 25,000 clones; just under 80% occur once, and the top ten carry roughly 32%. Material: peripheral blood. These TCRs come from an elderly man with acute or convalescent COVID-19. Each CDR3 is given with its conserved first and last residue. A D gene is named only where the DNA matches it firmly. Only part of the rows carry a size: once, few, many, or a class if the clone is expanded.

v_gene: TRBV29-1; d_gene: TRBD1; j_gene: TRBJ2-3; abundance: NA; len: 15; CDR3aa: CSVIGQGLGLDTQYF; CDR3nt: TGCAGCGTCATCGGACAGGGGCTTGGACTAGATACGCAGTATTTT
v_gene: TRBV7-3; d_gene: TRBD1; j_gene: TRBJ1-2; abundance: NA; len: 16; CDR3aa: CASSLMGQMTNYGYTF; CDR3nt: TGTGCCAGCAGCTTAATGGGACAGATGACTAACTATGGCTACACCTTC
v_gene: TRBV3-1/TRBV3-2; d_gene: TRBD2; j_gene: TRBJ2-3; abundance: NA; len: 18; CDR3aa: CASPVGSGGRRITDTQYF; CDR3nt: TGTGCCAGCCCCGTAGGGAGCGGGGGCCGACGTATCACAGATACGCAGTATTTT
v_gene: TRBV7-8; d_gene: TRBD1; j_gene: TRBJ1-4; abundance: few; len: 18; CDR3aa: CASSLTRQGARPNEKLFF; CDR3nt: TGTGCCAGCAGCTTAACTAGACAGGGGGCCAGGCCTAATGAAAAACTGTTTTTT
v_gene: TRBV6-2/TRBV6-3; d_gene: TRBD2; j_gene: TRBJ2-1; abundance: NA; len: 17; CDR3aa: CASSYSAPSGGANEQFF; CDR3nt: TGTGCCAGCAGTTACTCCGCACCTAGCGGGGGGGCCAATGAGCAGTTCTTC
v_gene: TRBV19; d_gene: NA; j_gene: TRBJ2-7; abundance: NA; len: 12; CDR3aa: CASKQGSYEQYF; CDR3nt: TGTGCCAGTAAACAGGGATCCTACGAGCAGTACTTC
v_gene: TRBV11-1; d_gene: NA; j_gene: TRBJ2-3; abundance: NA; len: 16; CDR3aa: CASSLGLGQATDTQYF; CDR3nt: TGTGCCAGCAGCTTAGGCTTAGGACAAGCCACAGATACGCAGTATTTT
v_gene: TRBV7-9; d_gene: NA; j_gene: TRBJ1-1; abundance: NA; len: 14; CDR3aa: CASSSQAPNTEAFF; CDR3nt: TGTGCCAGCAGCTCCCAAGCACCGAACACTGAAGCTTTCTTT
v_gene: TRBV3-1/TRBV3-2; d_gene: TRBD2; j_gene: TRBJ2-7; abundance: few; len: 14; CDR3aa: CASRPSGVSYEQYF; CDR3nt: TGTGCCAGCAGGCCTAGCGGGGTCAGCTACGAGCAGTACTTC
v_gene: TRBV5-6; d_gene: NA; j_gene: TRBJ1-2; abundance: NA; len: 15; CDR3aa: CASSLRTRRNYGYTF; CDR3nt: TGTGCCAGCAGCTTGCGGACACGTCGCAACTATGGCTACACCTTC
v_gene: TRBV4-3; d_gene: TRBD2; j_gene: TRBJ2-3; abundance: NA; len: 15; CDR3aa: CASSQNSGGEDRQYF; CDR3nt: TGCGCCAGCAGCCAGAATAGCGGGGGCGAGGATAGGCAGTATTTT
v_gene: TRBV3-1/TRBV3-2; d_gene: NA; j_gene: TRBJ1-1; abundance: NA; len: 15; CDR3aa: CASSPFSGLNTEAFF; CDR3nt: TGTGCCAGCAGCCCATTTTCGGGTCTGAACACTGAAGCTTTCTTT
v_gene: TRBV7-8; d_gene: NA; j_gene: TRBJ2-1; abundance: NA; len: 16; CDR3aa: CASSSDTLSSYNEQFF; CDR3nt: TGTGCCAGCAGTTCCGACACCCTCAGCTCCTACAATGAGCAGTTCTTC
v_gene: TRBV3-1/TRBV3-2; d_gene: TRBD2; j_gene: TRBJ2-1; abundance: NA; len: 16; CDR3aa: CASSQDASGGAFEQFF; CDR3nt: TGTGCCAGCAGCCAAGATGCTAGCGGGGGGGCGTTTGAGCAGTTCTTC
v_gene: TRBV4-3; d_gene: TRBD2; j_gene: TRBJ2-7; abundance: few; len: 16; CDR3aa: CASSQGRAGGVYEQYF; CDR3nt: TGCGCCAGCAGCCAAGGACGAGCGGGGGGCGTCTACGAGCAGTACTTC
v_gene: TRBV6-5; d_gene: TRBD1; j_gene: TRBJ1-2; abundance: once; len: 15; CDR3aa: CASSYSGTVNYGYTF; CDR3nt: TGTGCCAGCAGTTACTCAGGGACAGTCAACTATGGCTACACCTTC
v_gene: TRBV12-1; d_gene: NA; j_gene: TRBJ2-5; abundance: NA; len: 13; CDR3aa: CASSQTGQETQYF; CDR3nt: TGTGCCAGCAGCCAAACAGGACAAGAGACCCAGTACTTC
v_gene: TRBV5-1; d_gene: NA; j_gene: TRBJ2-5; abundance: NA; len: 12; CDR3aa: CASSSSQETQYF; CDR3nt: TGCGCCAGCAGCTCGAGCCAAGAGACCCAGTACTTC
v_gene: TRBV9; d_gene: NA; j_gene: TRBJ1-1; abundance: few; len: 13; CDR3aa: CASSVARNTEAFF; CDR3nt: TGTGCCAGCAGCGTGGCTCGTAACACTGAAGCTTTCTTT
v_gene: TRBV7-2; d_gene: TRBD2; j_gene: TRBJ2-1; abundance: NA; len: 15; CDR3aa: CASSLGSGGYYEQFF; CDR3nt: TGTGCCAGCAGCTTAGGTAGCGGGGGGTATTATGAGCAGTTCTTC
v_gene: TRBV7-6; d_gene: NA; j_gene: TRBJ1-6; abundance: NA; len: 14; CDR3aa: CASTIQGGNSPLHF; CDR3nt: TGTGCCAGCACTATTCAGGGTGGAAATTCACCCCTCCACTTT
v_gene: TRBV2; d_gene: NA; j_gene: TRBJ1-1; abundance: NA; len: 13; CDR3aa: CASSKGANTEAFF; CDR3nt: TGTGCCAGCTCTAAAGGGGCGAACACTGAAGCTTTCTTT